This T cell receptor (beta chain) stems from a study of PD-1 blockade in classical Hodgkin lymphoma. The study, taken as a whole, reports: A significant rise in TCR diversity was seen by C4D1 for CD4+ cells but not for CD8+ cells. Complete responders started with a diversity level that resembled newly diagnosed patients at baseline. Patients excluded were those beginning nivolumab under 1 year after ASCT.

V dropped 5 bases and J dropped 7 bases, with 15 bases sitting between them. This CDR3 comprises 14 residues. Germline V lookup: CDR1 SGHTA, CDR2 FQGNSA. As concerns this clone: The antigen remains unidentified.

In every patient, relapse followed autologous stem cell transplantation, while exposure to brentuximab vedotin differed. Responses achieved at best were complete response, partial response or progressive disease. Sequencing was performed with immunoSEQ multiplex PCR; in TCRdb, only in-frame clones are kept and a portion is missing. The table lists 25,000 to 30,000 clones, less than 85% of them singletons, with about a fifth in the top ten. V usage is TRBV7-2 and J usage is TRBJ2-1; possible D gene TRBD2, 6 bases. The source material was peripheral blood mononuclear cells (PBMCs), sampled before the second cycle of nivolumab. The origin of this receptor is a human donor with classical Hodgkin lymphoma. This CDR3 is CASSNGRTNNEQFF. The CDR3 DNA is TGTGCCAGCAGCAACGGACGGACTAATAATGAGCAGTTCTTC.